This T cell receptor (beta chain) was identified during a study of T cells in Graves' hyperthyroidism and ophthalmopathy. There are a few counts of this clonotype. Antigen: not known. General study results and limits: Progression to ophthalmopathy was predicted a median of roughly 6.8 months early.

Amplified TCR beta CDR3 regions came from RNA transcripts. Carried out on the TCR CDR3, a first-round RT-PCR used the HTBI primer set. TCRdb re-called the multiplex PCR reads through MiXCR, storing one row per CDR3 protein. In the table there are 350,000 to 450,000 distinct CDR3 sequences, about 15% of which are singletons. Patients were excluded for uncontrolled infection, other autoimmune disease, pregnancy or lactation. Every diagnosis used clinical symptoms, serum thyroxine and TRAb, thyroid ultrasound and orbital computed tomography. Germline CDR1 is SGHVS and CDR2 is FNYEAQ. This CDR3 is built from 15 residues. V lost 5 bases, J lost 0 bases, and 11 bases lay in between.

The sample taken for sequencing was blood. J is TRBJ2-1 and V is TRBV7-6; D not resolved. The source is a woman in her sixties with Graves' hyperthyroidism. The CDR3 coding sequence is TGTGCCAGCAGCCAGCGTGGAAGCTCCTACAATGAGCAGTTCTTC. It specifies CASSQRGSSYNEQFF.